This is a list of T cell receptor beta chains from one sample in a study of OX40 agonist ivuxolimab in advanced cancers. Only in-frame clones appear in the TCRdb table, and some are missing; sequencing was by immunoSEQ multiplex PCR. The table includes around 21,000 clones, around 67% detected once. This sample comprised CD4+ or CD8+ T cells sorted from blood, obtained in a trial of the OX40 agonist ivuxolimab. These receptors came from an adult with an advanced solid tumor such as melanoma, head and neck, liver or kidney cancer. CDR3s include the opening cysteine and the closing phenylalanine or tryptophan. Each record gives: CDR3 protein, CDR3 DNA, J gene, V gene, clone size, D gene. A D gene is named only where the DNA matches it firmly. The size entry is marked missing in some rows and otherwise reads once, few, many or a size class.

CASSQDGPGTSTDTQYF,TGCGCCAGCAGCCAAGACGGACCCGGGACGAGCACAGATACGCAGTATTTT,TRBJ2-3,TRBV4-3,-,-
CASSIMGPRQPQHF,TGTGCCAGTAGTATTATGGGCCCCCGGCAGCCCCAGCATTTT,TRBJ1-5,TRBV19,many,-
CASSTGGPSYNEQFF,TGTGCCAGCAGTACCGGCGGGCCCTCCTACAATGAGCAGTTCTTC,TRBJ2-1,TRBV28,-,-
CASSLSGGEQYF,TGTGCCAGCAGCTTGTCAGGGGGCGAGCAGTACTTC,TRBJ2-7,TRBV5-5,-,TRBD1
CASSLGGWGTEAFF,TGTGCCAGCAGCTTAGGCGGTTGGGGAACTGAAGCTTTCTTT,TRBJ1-1,TRBV13,few,-
CASSLSAGTLYEQYF,TGCGCCAGCAGCCTATCGGCGGGGACCCTATACGAGCAGTACTTC,TRBJ2-7,TRBV4-1,-,-
CASSPQGRPQHF,TGTGCCAGTAGTCCACAGGGTCGGCCCCAGCATTTT,TRBJ1-5,TRBV19,-,-
CASSLALSGGVQPQHF,TGTGCCAGCAGCTTAGCCTTGTCAGGCGGGGTCCAGCCCCAGCATTTT,TRBJ1-5,TRBV7-9,once,-
CASSIRDNYNSPLHF,TGTGCCAGTAGTATCAGGGACAACTATAATTCACCCCTCCACTTT,TRBJ1-6,TRBV19,-,-
CASTPPAGATNEQFF,TGTGCCAGCACCCCCCCGGCGGGAGCTACAAATGAGCAGTTCTTC,TRBJ2-1,TRBV7-9,-,TRBD2
CASTRQGEAFF,TGTGCCAGCACCCGACAGGGAGAAGCTTTCTTT,TRBJ1-1,TRBV7-9,few,TRBD1
CAWSTSGTYEQYF,TGTGCCTGGAGTACTAGCGGGACTTACGAGCAGTACTTC,TRBJ2-7,TRBV30,-,TRBD2
CASSYSTGYGYTF,TGTGCCAGCAGTTACTCGACAGGGTATGGCTACACCTTC,TRBJ1-2,TRBV6-5,-,TRBD1
CSVEKSGSSYNEQFF,TGCAGCGTTGAAAAGAGTGGGAGCTCCTACAATGAGCAGTTCTTC,TRBJ2-1,TRBV29-1,-,-
CASSQGTGPPDGYTF,TGCGCCAGCAGCCAAGGGACAGGGCCCCCCGATGGCTACACCTTC,TRBJ1-2,TRBV4-3,-,TRBD1
CASSLASNLGQPQHF,TGTGCCAGCAGCTTAGCGTCAAACCTCGGCCAGCCCCAGCATTTT,TRBJ1-5,TRBV7-9,-,-
CSVEGADFQQYF,TGCAGCGTTGAAGGGGCAGATTTCCAGCAGTACTTC,TRBJ2-7,TRBV29-1,-,-
CASSRDRGPSGFNEQFF,TGTGCCAGCAGTCGGGACAGGGGCCCTAGCGGATTCAATGAGCAGTTCTTC,TRBJ2-1,TRBV2,-,TRBD1
CASSEGSSGATLF,TGTGCCAGCAGCGAGGGTTCTAGCGGGGCTACTCTCTTC,TRBJ2-1,TRBV14,-,TRBD2
CASSLYVGPPANEQFF,TGTGCCAGCAGTTTATACGTAGGACCCCCGGCCAATGAGCAGTTCTTC,TRBJ2-1,TRBV28,-,-
CASTESSGNTIYF,TGCGCCAGCACCGAGTCCTCTGGAAACACCATATATTTT,TRBJ1-3,TRBV10-1,-,-
CASSQEGRGGNTIYF,TGCGCCAGCAGCCAAGAGGGCAGGGGGGGAAACACCATATATTTT,TRBJ1-3,TRBV4-1,-,TRBD1
CASSPRQGPPETQYF,TGTGCCAGCAGCCCCAGACAGGGGCCCCCAGAGACCCAGTACTTC,TRBJ2-5,TRBV6-1,once,TRBD1
CASSPTFRVAGATTDTQYF,TGTGCCAGCAGCCCAACATTCCGGGTAGCGGGGGCTACCACAGATACGCAGTATTTT,TRBJ2-3,TRBV13,-,TRBD2
CASSVTGKTQYF,TGTGCCAGCAGCGTCACAGGGAAAACGCAGTATTTT,TRBJ2-3,TRBV9,-,-
CASSLMAGRDGYTF,TGTGCCAGCAGCTTGATGGCAGGGCGGGATGGCTACACCTTC,TRBJ1-2,TRBV11-2,-,-
CASSTIGQANTEAFF,TGTGCCAGCAGCACCATTGGACAGGCCAACACTGAAGCTTTCTTT,TRBJ1-1,TRBV21-1,-,-
CASSQDGAGGPDTQYF,TGCGCCAGCAGCCAAGATGGGGCAGGGGGCCCAGATACGCAGTATTTT,TRBJ2-3,TRBV4-3,many,TRBD1
CASSNPDRGHEQFF,TGTGCCAGCAGCAACCCGGACAGGGGGCACGAGCAGTTCTTC,TRBJ2-1,TRBV11-3,-,TRBD1